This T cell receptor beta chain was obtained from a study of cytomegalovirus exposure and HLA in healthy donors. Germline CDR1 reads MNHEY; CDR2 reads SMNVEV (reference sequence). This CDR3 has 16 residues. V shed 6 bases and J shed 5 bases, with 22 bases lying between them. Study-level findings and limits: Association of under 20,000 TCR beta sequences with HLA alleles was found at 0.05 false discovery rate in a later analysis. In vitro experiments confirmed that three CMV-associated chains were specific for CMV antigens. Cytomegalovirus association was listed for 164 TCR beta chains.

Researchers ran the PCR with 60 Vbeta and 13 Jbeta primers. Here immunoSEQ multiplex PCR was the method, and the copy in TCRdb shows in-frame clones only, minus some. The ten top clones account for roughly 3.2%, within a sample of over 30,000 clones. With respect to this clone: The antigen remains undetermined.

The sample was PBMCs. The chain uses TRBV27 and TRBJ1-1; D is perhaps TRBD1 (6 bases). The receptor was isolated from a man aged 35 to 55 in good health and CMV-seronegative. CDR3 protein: CASSPILSNQGTEAFF. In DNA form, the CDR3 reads TGTGCCAGCAGCCCGATTCTTTCAAATCAGGGGACTGAAGCTTTCTTT.